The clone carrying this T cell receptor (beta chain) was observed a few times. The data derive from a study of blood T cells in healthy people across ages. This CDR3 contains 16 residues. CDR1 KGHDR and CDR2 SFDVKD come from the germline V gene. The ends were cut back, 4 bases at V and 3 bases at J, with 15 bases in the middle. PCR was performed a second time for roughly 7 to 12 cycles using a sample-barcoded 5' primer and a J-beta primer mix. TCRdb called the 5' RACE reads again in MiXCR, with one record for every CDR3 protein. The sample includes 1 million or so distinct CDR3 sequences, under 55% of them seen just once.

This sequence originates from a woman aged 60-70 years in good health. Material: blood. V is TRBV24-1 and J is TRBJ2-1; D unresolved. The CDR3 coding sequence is TGTGCCACCAGTGAGGTTGAGACACCAGGCTACAATGAGCAGTTCTTC. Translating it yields CATSEVETPGYNEQFF.